Shown below are 29 T cell receptor beta chains from a single sample sequenced in a study of cytomegalovirus exposure and HLA in healthy donors. PCR primers comprised 60 Vbeta and 13 Jbeta primers. The data were produced by immunoSEQ multiplex PCR, yet TCRdb's version contains in-frame clones alone and is incomplete. This sample has about 120,000 clones, with more than 65% found just once. The sample taken for sequencing was PBMCs. These receptors all stem from a man aged 18-30 years in good health and CMV-seronegative.

The rearrangement uses TRBV4-1 and TRBJ2-2, with D possibly matching TRBD2 (5 bases). The CDR3 loop spans 16 amino acids. CDR1 is MGHRA, CDR2 YSYEKL, per germline. V gave up 2 bases and J gave up 4 bases, with 14 bases separating them. The CDR3 loop reads CASSQNTRRTTGELFF. The CDR3 DNA follows: TGCGCCAGCAGCCAAAATACTCGGAGGACCACCGGGGAGCTGTTTTTT.

The chain joins TRBV5-1 to TRBJ1-1; no reliable D call. CDR3 size: 13 residues. Germline V lookup: CDR1 SGHRS, CDR2 YFSETQ. V lost 3 bases to trimming and J lost 5 bases, with 11 bases between them. CDR3 nucleotide sequence: TGCGCCAGCAGCTATATTGGACTTACTGAAGCTTTCTTT. Translation gives CASSYIGLTEAFF.

The V gene is TRBV19, the J gene TRBJ2-1, with TRBD2 matching 7 bases. In germline, CDR1 is LNHDA, CDR2 SQIVND (reference sequence). Trimming removed 5 bases from V and 4 bases from J; junction bases left unmatched: 11. The CDR3 totals 16 residues. CDR3 amino acids: CASSSQRASGYNEQFF. In DNA, the CDR3 is TGTGCCAGTAGTTCCCAGCGGGCTAGCGGATACAATGAGCAGTTCTTC.

The chain combines TRBV7-2 with TRBJ1-2, with D possibly TRBD1 on 5 matching bases. The V gene's germline CDR1 is SGHTA and CDR2 FQGNSA. The length of the CDR3 is 13 residues. V was trimmed by 1 base and J by 5 bases, leaving 8 bases between them. CDR3 sequence: CASSLGQRYGYTF. As DNA, the CDR3 is TGTGCCAGCAGCTTAGGACAGAGGTATGGCTACACCTTC.

The rearrangement joins TRBV13 to TRBJ2-1; 7 positions agree with TRBD2. Germline CDR1 reads PRHDT; CDR2 reads FYEKMQ (reference sequence). Trimming at V came to 0 bases and at J to 2 bases, leaving 1 base not matched to a gene. The CDR3 runs 15 residues. The CDR3 protein is CASSLGGTTYNEQFF. CDR3 sequence (DNA): TGTGCCAGCAGCTTAGGAGGGACTACCTACAATGAGCAGTTCTTC.

This clone was detected only once. Here the CDR3 reads CAVSGGGQETQYF. DNA for the CDR3: TGTGCCGTCTCCGGGGGAGGGCAAGAGACCCAGTACTTC. V is TRBV6-1 and J is TRBJ2-5; 7 nucleotides align to TRBD2. This CDR3 spans 13 amino acids. The V and J ends lost 11 bases and 2 bases, in that order; junction bases with no gene match: 8. The V gene's germline CDR1 is MNHNS and CDR2 SASEGT.

A remark on this clone: Germline and junction disagree at one end, which may indicate a read error. The chain is built from TRBV7-9 and TRBJ1-1; 7 nucleotides agree with TRBD1. The CDR3 length is 16 residues. CDR1 and CDR2 (germline): SEHNR, FQNEAQ (reference sequence). In DNA, the CDR3 is TGTTCCAGCAGCACCTCGGACAGGCTTTTGAACACTGAAGCTTTCTTT. This sequence encodes CSSSTSDRLLNTEAFF.

The chain employs TRBV9 and TRBJ1-1; D is unresolved. CDR1 is SGDLS and CDR2 is YYNGEE in the germline V gene. The germline V and J ends were trimmed by 4 bases and 0 bases, with 13 bases remaining between them. The CDR3 runs 15 residues. CDR3 region: CASSPWGVMNTEAFF. The CDR3 DNA reads TGTGCCAGCAGCCCCTGGGGAGTTATGAACACTGAAGCTTTCTTT.

V gene TRBV14 combines with J gene TRBJ2-7; the D gene is possibly TRBD1 (5 bases). Germline loops: CDR1 SGHDN, CDR2 FVKESK. Trimming took 0 bases from V and 0 from J, leaving 9 bases between them. The CDR3 totals 15 residues. CDR3 residues: CASSQDQGLSYEQYF. The CDR3 DNA is TGTGCCAGCAGCCAAGATCAGGGCCTCTCCTACGAGCAGTACTTC.

The V call is TRBV27, the J call TRBJ2-7, with 8 bases matching TRBD2. The CDR3 consists of 15 residues. The V segment lost 6 bases and the J segment 4 bases; nucleotides outside the gene matches: 11. The germline gives CDR1 MNHEY, CDR2 SMNVEV (reference sequence). This CDR3 reads CASRSHSGAGYEQYF. CDR3 nucleotides: TGTGCCAGCAGATCCCATAGCGGGGCCGGGTACGAGCAGTACTTC.

The genes are TRBV6-5 and TRBJ2-7, with D tentatively TRBD1 (5 bases). Germline V gene sequence: CDR1 MNHEY, CDR2 SVGAGI. Trimming removed 2 bases from V and 0 bases from J, with 14 bases in between. This CDR3 region has 16 residues. The CDR3 reads CASSYEGVSSSYEQYF. CDR3 nucleotide sequence: TGTGCCAGCAGTTACGAAGGGGTTTCCAGCTCCTACGAGCAGTACTTC.

CDR3: CASSRDRPSNYGYTF. CDR3 DNA: TGTGCCAGTAGTAGGGACAGACCGTCTAACTATGGCTACACCTTC. The chain uses TRBV19 and TRBJ1-2, with 7 positions matching TRBD1. The CDR3 runs to 15 residues. The V segment lost 4 bases and the J segment 0 bases; nucleotides outside the gene matches: 5. The germline CDR1 and CDR2 sequences are LNHDA and SQIVND (reference sequence).

The chain has TRBV6-1 and TRBJ2-2, with 8 bases that match TRBD2. V lost 2 bases to trimming and J lost 4 bases; unmatched junction nucleotides: 3. Germline V gene sequence: CDR1 MNHNS, CDR2 SASEGT. The CDR3 sequence is 15 residues long. The CDR3 region is CASSETSGGTGELFF. CDR3 nucleotides: TGTGCCAGCAGTGAAACAAGCGGGGGCACCGGGGAGCTGTTTTTT.

The V gene is TRBV11-2, the J gene TRBJ2-7; TRBD1 matches at 9 bases. There are 14 residues in the CDR3. Trimming removed 5 bases from V and 9 bases from J; junction bases left unmatched: 11. Germline V lookup: CDR1 SGHAT, CDR2 FQNNGV. CDR3 amino acids: CASSPGTGKKGQYF. In DNA, the CDR3 is TGTGCCAGCAGCCCAGGGACAGGGAAAAAGGGGCAGTACTTC.

V is TRBV19 and J is TRBJ2-1; a possible D gene is TRBD2 (7 bases). The germline V and J ends were trimmed by 10 bases and 10 bases, with 26 bases remaining between them. The CDR3 contains 15 residues. Germline CDR1 LNHDA, CDR2 SQIVND (reference sequence). The CDR3 DNA reads TGTGCCACATCGCTCCGGGGGGCCCTTACCGGGGAGCAGTTCTTC. Its protein product is CATSLRGALTGEQFF.

This clone showed up just once. The chain uses TRBV10-3 and TRBJ1-1, with D uncertain. The CDR3 length is 14 residues. V was pared by 3 bases and J by 0 bases, with 8 bases between. CDR1 ENHRY and CDR2 SYGVKD come from the germline V gene. The CDR3 region is CAISEPQLNTEAFF. DNA of the CDR3: TGTGCCATCAGTGAACCACAGCTGAACACTGAAGCTTTCTTT.

The rearrangement joins TRBV18 to TRBJ1-1; a possible D gene is TRBD1 (6 bases). CDR3 size: 16 residues. Trimming removed 1 base from V and 4 bases from J, with 16 bases in between. Germline loops: CDR1 KGHSH, CDR2 LQKENI. The CDR3, as DNA: TGTGCCAGCTCACCACGGAACTTGGGGGGGGCCACTGAAGCTTTCTTT. It encodes CASSPRNLGGATEAFF.

V is TRBV6-4 and J is TRBJ2-2, with TRBD1 matching over 7 bases. CDR3 size: 15 residues. J was trimmed by 5 bases and V by 7 bases; bases with no gene match: 10. Germline CDR1 MRHNA, CDR2 SNTAGT. Here the CDR3 DNA reads TGTGCCAGCAAAATGGAGACAGGGATAACCGGGGAGCTGTTTTTT. It is translated as CASKMETGITGELFF.

This clone was picked up a small number of times. The chain joins TRBV10-1 to TRBJ2-3; D perhaps matches TRBD1 (5 bases). V was shortened by 0 bases and J by 3 bases, with 10 bases between the two germline ends. From germline, CDR1 is WNHNN and CDR2 SYGVQD (reference sequence). This CDR3 is built from 15 residues. The CDR3 coding sequence is TGCGCCAGCAGTGAGTCTTGGCAGGGAACAGATACGCAGTATTTT. Translated: CASSESWQGTDTQYF.

The genes are TRBV15 and TRBJ1-2; possible D gene TRBD1, 6 bases. In germline, CDR1 is LNHNV, CDR2 YYDKDF (reference sequence). This CDR3 spans 16 amino acids. Trimming removed 0 bases from V and 3 bases from J, with 14 bases in between. The CDR3 loop is CATSRDRAGAYYGYTF. CDR3 coding DNA: TGTGCCACCAGCAGAGATAGGGCAGGGGCCTACTATGGCTACACCTTC.

The rearrangement joins TRBV19 to TRBJ1-1, with 8 bases fitting TRBD1. Germline values: CDR1 LNHDA, CDR2 SQIVND (reference sequence). The CDR3 is made up of 14 amino acids. V lost 4 bases to trimming and J lost 1 base; unmatched junction nucleotides: 2. Here the CDR3 reads CASSNRGSNTEAFF. CDR3 DNA: TGTGCCAGTAGTAACAGGGGGTCGAACACTGAAGCTTTCTTT.

This clone was counted once. The chain has TRBV28 and TRBJ2-7; 8 bases match TRBD1. Germline V lookup: CDR1 MDHEN, CDR2 SYDVKM. After removal of 6 bases from V and 0 bases from J, the junction contained 7 bases not matched to a gene. The CDR3 loop spans 15 amino acids. In nucleotides, the CDR3 is TGTGCCAGCAGCCTGACAGGGGTTCGCTCCTACGAGCAGTACTTC. Residues: CASSLTGVRSYEQYF.

The V gene is TRBV7-2, the J gene TRBJ2-7; TRBD1 is a possible D gene (6 bases). Trimming took 5 bases from V and 6 from J, leaving 17 bases between them. Germline CDR1 reads SGHTA; CDR2 reads FQGNSA. The CDR3 sequence is 14 residues long. CDR3 nucleotides: TGTGCCAGCAGCCCCGGGACATATAGGGGCGAGCAGTACTTC. Its translation is CASSPGTYRGEQYF.

This CDR3 reads CASSPWTSGHYEQYF. CDR3 DNA: TGCGCCAGCAGCCCTTGGACTAGCGGTCACTACGAGCAGTACTTC. The chain links TRBV4-1 to TRBJ2-7; 10 bases align to TRBD2. The CDR3 extends over 15 amino acids. Germline V CDR1 and CDR2: MGHRA, YSYEKL. J was trimmed by 3 bases and V by 4 bases; bases with no gene match: 6.

The V gene is TRBV2, the J gene TRBJ2-7; possible D gene TRBD1, 5 bases. V lost 4 bases to trimming and J lost 2 bases, with 9 bases between them. The CDR3 loop spans 13 amino acids. The germline V gene has CDR1 SNHLY and CDR2 FYNNEI. As DNA, the CDR3 is TGTGCCAGCAGTGGTGACAGAGCCTACGAGCAGTACTTC. Translated, it gives CASSGDRAYEQYF.

V is TRBV6-5 and J is TRBJ2-2; TRBD2 aligns across 10 bases. CDR3 length: 15 amino acids. CDR1 is MNHEY, CDR2 SVGAGI, per germline. J lost 1 base, V lost 6 bases, and 2 bases had no gene match. The CDR3 is CASSLAGGNTGELFF. In nucleotides, the CDR3 is TGTGCCAGCAGCTTAGCGGGGGGGAACACCGGGGAGCTGTTTTTT.

The chain is built from TRBV7-6 and TRBJ2-3, with D possibly matching TRBD1 (6 bases). This CDR3 contains 18 residues. The V and J ends lost 5 bases and 0 bases respectively, with 21 bases between them. CDR1 SGHVS and CDR2 FNYEAQ come from the germline V gene. The CDR3 loop reads CASSPRPQGPASTDTQYF. The DNA for the CDR3 is TGTGCCAGCAGCCCGAGACCTCAGGGGCCAGCTAGCACAGATACGCAGTATTTT.

To note about this clone: This specimen includes other DNA sequences encoding the same CDR3. The rearrangement links TRBV7-9 to TRBJ1-3; a weak D match, TRBD1 (6 bases). V dropped 5 bases and J dropped 0 bases, with 11 bases sitting between them. The CDR3 loop spans 15 amino acids. Per germline, CDR1 SEHNR and CDR2 FQNEAQ (reference sequence). CDR3 sequence (DNA): TGTGCCAGCAGCCTTGGACAGAGCTCTGGAAACACCATATATTTT. Amino acid sequence: CASSLGQSSGNTIYF. The variable domain in full, completed from reference TRBV7-9 and TRBJ1-3, reads DTGVSQNPRHKITKRGQNVTFRCDPISEHNRLYWYRQTLGQGPEFLTYFQNEAQLEKSRLLSDRFSAERPKGSFSTLEIQRTEQGDSAMYLCASSLGQSSGNTIYFGEGSWLTVV.

This chain uses TRBV19 with TRBJ1-1; a possible D gene is TRBD1 (6 bases). The V and J ends lost 6 bases and 7 bases respectively, with 15 bases between them. The CDR3 spans 13 residues. Germline lookup yields CDR1 LNHDA and CDR2 SQIVND (reference sequence). The CDR3 region has the DNA TGTGCCAGTAGGACCGGGACAATTAATGAAGCTTTCTTT. This encodes CASRTGTINEAFF.